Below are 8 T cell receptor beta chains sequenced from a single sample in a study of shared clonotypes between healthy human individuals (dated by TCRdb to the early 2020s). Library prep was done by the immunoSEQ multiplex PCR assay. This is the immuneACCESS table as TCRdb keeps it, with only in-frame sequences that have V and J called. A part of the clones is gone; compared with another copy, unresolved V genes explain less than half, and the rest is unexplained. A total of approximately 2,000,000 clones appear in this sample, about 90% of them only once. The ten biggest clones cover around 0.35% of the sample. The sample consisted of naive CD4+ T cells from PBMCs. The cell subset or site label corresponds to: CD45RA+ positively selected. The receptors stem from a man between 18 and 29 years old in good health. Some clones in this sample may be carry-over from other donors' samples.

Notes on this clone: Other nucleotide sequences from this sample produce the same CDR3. The CDR3 loop is CASSPGSNQPQHF. The CDR3 nucleotides are TGTGCCAGCTCACCGGGAAGCAATCAGCCCCAGCATTTT. The rearrangement uses TRBV18 and TRBJ1-5, with D uncertain. Germline V gene lookup returns CDR1 KGHSH and CDR2 LQKENI. The V and J ends lost 3 bases and 1 base respectively, with 4 bases between them. This CDR3 has 13 amino acids.

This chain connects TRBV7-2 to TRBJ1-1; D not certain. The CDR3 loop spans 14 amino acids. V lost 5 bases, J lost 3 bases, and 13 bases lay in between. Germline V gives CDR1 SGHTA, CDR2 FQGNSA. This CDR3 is CASSPGLGDTEAFF. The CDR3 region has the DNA TGTGCCAGCAGCCCGGGTCTCGGGGACACTGAAGCTTTCTTT.

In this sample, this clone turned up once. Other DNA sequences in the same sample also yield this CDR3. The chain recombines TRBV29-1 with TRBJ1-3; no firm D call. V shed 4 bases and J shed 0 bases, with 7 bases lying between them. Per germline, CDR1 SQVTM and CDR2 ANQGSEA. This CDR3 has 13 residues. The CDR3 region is CSVVPDSGNTIYF. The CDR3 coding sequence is TGCAGCGTTGTTCCAGACTCTGGAAACACCATATATTTT.

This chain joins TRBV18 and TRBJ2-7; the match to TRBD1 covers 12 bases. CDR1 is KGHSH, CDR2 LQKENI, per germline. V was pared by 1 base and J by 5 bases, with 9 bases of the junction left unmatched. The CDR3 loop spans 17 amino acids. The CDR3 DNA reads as TGTGCCAGCTCACCACGCTCAACCGGGACAGGGGGCGACGAGCAGTACTTC. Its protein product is CASSPRSTGTGGDEQYF.

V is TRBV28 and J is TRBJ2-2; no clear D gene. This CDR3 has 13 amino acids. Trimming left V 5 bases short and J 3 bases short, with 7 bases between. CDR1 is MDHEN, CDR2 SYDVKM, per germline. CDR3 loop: CASSPPDTGELFF. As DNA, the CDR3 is TGTGCCAGCAGTCCACCTGACACCGGGGAGCTGTTTTTT.

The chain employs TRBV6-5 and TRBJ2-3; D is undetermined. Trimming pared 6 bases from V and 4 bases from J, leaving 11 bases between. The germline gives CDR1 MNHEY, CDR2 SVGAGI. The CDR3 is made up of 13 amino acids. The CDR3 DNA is TGTGCCAGCAGCCCCCCGGGCTCAGATACGCAGTATTTT. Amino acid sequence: CASSPPGSDTQYF.

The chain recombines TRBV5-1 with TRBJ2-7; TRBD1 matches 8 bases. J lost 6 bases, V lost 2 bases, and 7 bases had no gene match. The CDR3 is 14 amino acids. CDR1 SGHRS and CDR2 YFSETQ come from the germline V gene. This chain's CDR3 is CASSLDRGPAEQYF. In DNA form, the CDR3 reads TGCGCCAGCAGCTTAGACAGGGGCCCAGCCGAGCAGTACTTC.

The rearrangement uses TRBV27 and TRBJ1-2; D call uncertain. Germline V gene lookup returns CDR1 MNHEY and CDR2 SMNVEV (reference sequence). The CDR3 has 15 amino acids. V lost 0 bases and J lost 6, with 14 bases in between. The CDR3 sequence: CASSLSITLRHGYTF. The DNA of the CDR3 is TGTGCCAGCAGTTTATCGATAACCCTCCGCCATGGCTACACCTTC.